The source of this T cell receptor beta chain is a study of blood T cell repertoires in COVID-19. Looking at the study overall: The cDNA or gDNA used as material had been derived from T cells, B-cell-depleted T cells, or PBMCs.

Using immunoSEQ multiplex PCR, the repertoire was profiled, and TCRdb retains in-frame clones only, with some absent. The table has about 330,000 clones, about 88% seen once; the top ten hold 1%. Participants, roughly 18 to 89 years old, spanned around 25 US areas. Cohort placement rested on clinical history that participants reported themselves. Symptom resolution, clearance, or two negative PCRs marked the recovered donors of Cohort 3. V was cut by 7 bases and J by 0 bases, with 21 bases left in between. Germline V CDR1 and CDR2: MDHEN, SYDVKM. This CDR3 spans 17 amino acids. The receptor comes from a woman aged 25 to 45 who had recovered from COVID-19. V gene TRBV28 combines with J gene TRBJ1-2; tentatively, D is TRBD1 (6 bases). Sequenced sample: PBMCs or T cells enriched from blood (not recorded which). CDR3: CASILGGGFDANYGYTF. The DNA of the CDR3 is TGTGCCAGCATCCTAGGGGGAGGGTTTGACGCTAACTATGGCTACACCTTC.